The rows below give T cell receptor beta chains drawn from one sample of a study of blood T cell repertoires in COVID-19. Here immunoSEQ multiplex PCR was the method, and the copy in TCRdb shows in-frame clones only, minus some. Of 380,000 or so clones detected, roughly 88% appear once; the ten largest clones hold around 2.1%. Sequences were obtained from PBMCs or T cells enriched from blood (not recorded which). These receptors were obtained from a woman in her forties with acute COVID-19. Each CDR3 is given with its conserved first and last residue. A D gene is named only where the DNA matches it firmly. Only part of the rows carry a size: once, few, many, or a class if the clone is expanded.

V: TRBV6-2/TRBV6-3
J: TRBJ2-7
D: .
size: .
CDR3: CASSYSRWGQSLSYEQYF
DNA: TGTGCCAGCAGTTACTCGAGGTGGGGGCAGTCTCTCTCCTACGAGCAGTACTTC

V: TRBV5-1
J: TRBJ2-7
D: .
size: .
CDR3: CASSGRTESYEQYF
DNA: TGCGCCAGCAGCGGGAGGACGGAATCCTACGAGCAGTACTTC

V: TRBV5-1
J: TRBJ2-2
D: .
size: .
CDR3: CASSLVAGAGTGELFF
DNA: TGCGCCAGCAGCTTGGTTGCGGGGGCAGGCACCGGGGAGCTGTTTTTT

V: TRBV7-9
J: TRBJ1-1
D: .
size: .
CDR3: CASSVGGGSTEAFF
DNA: TGTGCCAGCAGCGTAGGGGGGGGATCCACTGAAGCTTTCTTT

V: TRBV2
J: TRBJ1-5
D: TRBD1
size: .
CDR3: CASSEGTGHSNQPQHF
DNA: TGTGCCAGCAGTGAAGGGACAGGTCATAGCAATCAGCCCCAGCATTTT

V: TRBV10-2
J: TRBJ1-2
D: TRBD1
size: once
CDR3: CASSESNDQGANYGYTF
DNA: TGCGCCAGCAGTGAGTCCAATGACCAGGGGGCTAACTATGGCTACACCTTC

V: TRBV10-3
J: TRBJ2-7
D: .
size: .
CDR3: CAIRAEGTYLIQYF
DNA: TGTGCCATCAGGGCGGAAGGGACTTATTTAATTCAGTACTTC

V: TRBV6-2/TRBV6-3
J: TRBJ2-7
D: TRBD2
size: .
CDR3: CASSPHSGGAFEQYF
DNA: TGTGCCAGCAGCCCCCATAGCGGGGGTGCGTTTGAGCAGTACTTC

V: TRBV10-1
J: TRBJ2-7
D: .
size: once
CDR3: CASSDQSTPDEQYF
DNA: TGCGCCAGCAGTGACCAAAGCACCCCGGACGAGCAGTACTTC

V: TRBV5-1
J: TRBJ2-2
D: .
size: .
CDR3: CASSLSQGGDTGELFF
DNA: TGCGCCAGCAGCTTGAGTCAGGGCGGAGACACCGGGGAGCTGTTTTTT

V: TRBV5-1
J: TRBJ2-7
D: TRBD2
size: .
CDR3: CASSPGEGREQYF
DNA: TGCGCCAGCAGCCCGGGGGAGGGGAGGGAGCAGTACTTC

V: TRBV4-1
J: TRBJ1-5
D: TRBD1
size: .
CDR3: CASSQLTGGGNQPQHF
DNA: TGCGCCAGCAGCCAACTAACAGGGGGCGGCAATCAGCCCCAGCATTTT

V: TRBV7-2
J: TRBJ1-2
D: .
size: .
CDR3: CASSPMTGKFNYGYTF
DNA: TGTGCCAGCAGCCCCATGACAGGCAAATTCAACTATGGCTACACCTTC

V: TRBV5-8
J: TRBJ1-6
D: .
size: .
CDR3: CASSLAGGGNSPLHF
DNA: TGTGCCAGCAGCTTGGCCGGGGGGGGAAATTCACCCCTCCACTTT

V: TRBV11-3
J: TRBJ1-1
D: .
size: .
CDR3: CASSLHLNTEAFF
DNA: TGTGCCAGCAGCCTTCACTTAAACACTGAAGCTTTCTTT

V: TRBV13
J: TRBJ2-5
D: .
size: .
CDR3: CASSSRDSQETQYF
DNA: TGTGCCAGCAGCTCTCGGGACTCCCAAGAGACCCAGTACTTC

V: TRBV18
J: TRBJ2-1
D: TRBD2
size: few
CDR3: CASSGTSGGPTHDEQFF
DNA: TGTGCCAGCTCCGGGACTAGCGGGGGGCCTACCCACGATGAGCAGTTCTTC

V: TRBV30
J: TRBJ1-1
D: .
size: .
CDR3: CAWSVVRSVRRSTEAFF
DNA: TGTGCCTGGAGTGTAGTGAGGAGTGTCAGGAGGTCCACTGAAGCTTTCTTT

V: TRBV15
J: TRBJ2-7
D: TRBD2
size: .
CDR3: CATSSSRGGFGEQYF
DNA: TGTGCCACCAGCAGTTCTCGGGGGGGTTTCGGCGAGCAGTACTTC

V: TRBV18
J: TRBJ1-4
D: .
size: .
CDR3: CASYEGATNEKLFF
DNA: TGTGCCAGCTACGAGGGCGCAACTAATGAAAAACTGTTTTTT

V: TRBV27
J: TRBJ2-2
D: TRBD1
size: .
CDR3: CASRYDRGSTGELFF
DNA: TGTGCCAGCAGATATGACAGGGGGAGCACCGGGGAGCTGTTTTTT

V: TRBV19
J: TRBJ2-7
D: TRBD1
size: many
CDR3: CASSNQGARREQYF
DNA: TGTGCCAGTAGTAACCAGGGGGCGCGCCGCGAGCAGTACTTC

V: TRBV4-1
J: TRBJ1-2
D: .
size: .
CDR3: CASSQEVQGNYYGYTF
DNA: TGCGCCAGCAGCCAAGAAGTCCAGGGCAATTACTATGGCTACACCTTC

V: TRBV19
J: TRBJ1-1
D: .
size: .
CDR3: CASSSLFGVHTEAFF
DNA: TGTGCCAGTAGTAGCTTATTCGGGGTTCACACTGAAGCTTTCTTT

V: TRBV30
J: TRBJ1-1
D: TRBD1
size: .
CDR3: CAWTTGQTNTEAFF
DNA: TGTGCCTGGACCACGGGACAGACGAACACTGAAGCTTTCTTT

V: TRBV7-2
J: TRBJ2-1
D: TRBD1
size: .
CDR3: CASSLYGTADNEQFF
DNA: TGTGCCAGCAGCTTATATGGGACAGCGGACAATGAGCAGTTCTTC

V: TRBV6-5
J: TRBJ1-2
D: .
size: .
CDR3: CASSYEGGAYGYTF
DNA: TGTGCCAGCAGTTACGAAGGGGGGGCCTATGGCTACACCTTC

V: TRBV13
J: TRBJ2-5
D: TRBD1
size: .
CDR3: CASSPPGQGAFETQYF
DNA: TGTGCCAGCAGTCCTCCGGGACAGGGGGCTTTTGAGACCCAGTACTTC

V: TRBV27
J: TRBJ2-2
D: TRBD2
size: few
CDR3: CASTIAGLVNTGELFF
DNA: TGTGCCAGCACTATTGCGGGACTAGTAAACACCGGGGAGCTGTTTTTT

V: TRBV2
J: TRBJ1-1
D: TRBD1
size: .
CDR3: CASSGQGNTEAFF
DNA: TGTGCCAGCAGTGGACAGGGCAACACTGAAGCTTTCTTT

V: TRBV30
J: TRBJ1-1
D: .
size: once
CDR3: CAWSPFSTEAFF
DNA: TGTGCCTGGAGTCCCTTTTCCACTGAAGCTTTCTTT

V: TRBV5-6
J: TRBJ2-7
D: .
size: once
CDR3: CASSLGQGAGDEQYF
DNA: TGTGCCAGCAGCTTGGGCCAAGGGGCAGGGGACGAGCAGTACTTC

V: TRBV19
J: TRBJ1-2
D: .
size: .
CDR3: CASSIGQLWGYTF
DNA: TGTGCCAGTAGTATCGGACAATTATGGGGCTACACCTTC

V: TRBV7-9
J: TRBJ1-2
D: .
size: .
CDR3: CASSFPQGRGYTF
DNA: TGTGCCAGCAGCTTTCCACAGGGAAGAGGCTACACCTTC

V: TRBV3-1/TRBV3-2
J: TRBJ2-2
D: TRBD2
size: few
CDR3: CASSQGVAGLRGTGELFF
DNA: TGTGCCAGCAGCCAAGGGGTAGCGGGGCTTCGCGGCACCGGGGAGCTGTTTTTT

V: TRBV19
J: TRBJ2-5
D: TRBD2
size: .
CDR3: CASSTSGGHQETQYF
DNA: TGTGCCAGTAGTACTAGCGGGGGGCATCAAGAGACCCAGTACTTC

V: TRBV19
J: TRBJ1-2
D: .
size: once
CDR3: CASSTMRANYGYTF
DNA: TGTGCCAGTAGTACCATGCGAGCTAACTATGGCTACACCTTC

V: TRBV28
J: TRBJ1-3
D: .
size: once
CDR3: CASSLGSGGVTIYF
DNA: TGTGCCAGCAGTTTGGGGTCCGGAGGGGTCACCATATATTTT

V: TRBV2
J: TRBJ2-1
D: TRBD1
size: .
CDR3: CASSDPRGQGYNEQFF
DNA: TGTGCCAGCAGTGATCCAAGGGGACAGGGGTACAATGAGCAGTTCTTC

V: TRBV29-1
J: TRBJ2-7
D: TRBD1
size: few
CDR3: CSADPGGQGYEQYF
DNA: TGCAGCGCTGACCCTGGCGGACAGGGGTACGAGCAGTACTTC

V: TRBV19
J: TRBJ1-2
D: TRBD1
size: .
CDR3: CATNTGVNVNYGYTF
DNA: TGTGCCACAAACACAGGGGTGAACGTTAACTATGGCTACACCTTC

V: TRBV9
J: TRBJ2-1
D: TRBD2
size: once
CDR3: CASSPRTSGGEQFF
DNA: TGTGCCAGCAGCCCACGGACTAGCGGGGGGGAGCAGTTCTTC

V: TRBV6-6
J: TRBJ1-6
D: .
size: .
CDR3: CASSYRGLDSPLHF
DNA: TGTGCCAGCAGTTATCGGGGTCTGGATTCACCCCTCCACTTT

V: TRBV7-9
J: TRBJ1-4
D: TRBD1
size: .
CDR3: CASSLGTGGITNEKLFF
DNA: TGTGCCAGCAGCTTGGGGACAGGGGGAATAACTAATGAAAAACTGTTTTTT

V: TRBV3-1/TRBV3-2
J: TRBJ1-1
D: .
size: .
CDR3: CASSQASFVF
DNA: TGTGCCAGCAGCCAAGCTAGTTTTGTCTTT

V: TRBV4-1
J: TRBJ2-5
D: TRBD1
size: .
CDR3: CASSHPGQDPQETQYF
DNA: TGCGCCAGCAGCCACCCCGGACAGGACCCTCAAGAGACCCAGTACTTC

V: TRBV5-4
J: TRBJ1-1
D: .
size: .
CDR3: CASSFSGVWAFF
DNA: TGTGCCAGCAGCTTCTCGGGGGTGTGGGCTTTCTTT

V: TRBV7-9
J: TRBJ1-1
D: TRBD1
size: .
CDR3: CASSLGDRGDTEAFF
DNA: TGTGCCAGCAGCTTAGGGGACAGGGGGGACACTGAAGCTTTCTTT

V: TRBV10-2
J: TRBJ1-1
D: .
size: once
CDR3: CASSDWAGNTEAFF
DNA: TGCGCCAGCAGTGATTGGGCAGGGAACACTGAAGCTTTCTTT

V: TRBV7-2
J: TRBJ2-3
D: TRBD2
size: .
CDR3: CASSTNGRGTQYF
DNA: TGTGCCAGCAGCACAAACGGGCGGGGGACGCAGTATTTT

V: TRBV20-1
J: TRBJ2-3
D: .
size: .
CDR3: CSYRADTQYF
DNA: TGCAGTTATCGAGCAGATACGCAGTATTTT

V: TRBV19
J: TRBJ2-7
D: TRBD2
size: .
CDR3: CASSTRTSGGSYEQYF
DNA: TGTGCCAGTAGTACCCGGACTAGCGGGGGCTCCTACGAGCAGTACTTC

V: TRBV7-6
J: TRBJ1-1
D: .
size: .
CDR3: CASSSPGGLHTEAFF
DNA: TGTGCCAGCAGCTCCCCGGGGGGATTACACACTGAAGCTTTCTTT

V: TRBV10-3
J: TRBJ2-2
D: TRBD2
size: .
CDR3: CATGVGGTNTGELFF
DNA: TGTGCCACAGGAGTGGGGGGGACGAACACCGGGGAGCTGTTTTTT

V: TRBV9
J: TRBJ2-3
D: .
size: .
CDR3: CASSVGTGDTQYF
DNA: TGTGCCAGCAGCGTAGGTACGGGGGATACGCAGTATTTT

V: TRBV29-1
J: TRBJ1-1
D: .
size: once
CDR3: CSVWTAANTEAFF
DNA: TGCAGCGTTTGGACAGCAGCTAACACTGAAGCTTTCTTT

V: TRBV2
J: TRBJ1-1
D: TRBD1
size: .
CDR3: CASSARTGRGTEAFF
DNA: TGTGCCAGCAGTGCTCGGACAGGGAGGGGCACTGAAGCTTTCTTT

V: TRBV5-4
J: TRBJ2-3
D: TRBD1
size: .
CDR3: CASSLDRGMTDTQYF
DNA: TGTGCCAGCAGCTTGGACAGGGGGATGACAGATACGCAGTATTTT

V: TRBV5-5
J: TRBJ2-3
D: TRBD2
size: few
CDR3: CASSLDPDLSGGLGDTQYF
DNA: TGTGCCAGCAGCTTGGACCCTGACCTTAGCGGGGGGCTGGGGGATACGCAGTATTTT